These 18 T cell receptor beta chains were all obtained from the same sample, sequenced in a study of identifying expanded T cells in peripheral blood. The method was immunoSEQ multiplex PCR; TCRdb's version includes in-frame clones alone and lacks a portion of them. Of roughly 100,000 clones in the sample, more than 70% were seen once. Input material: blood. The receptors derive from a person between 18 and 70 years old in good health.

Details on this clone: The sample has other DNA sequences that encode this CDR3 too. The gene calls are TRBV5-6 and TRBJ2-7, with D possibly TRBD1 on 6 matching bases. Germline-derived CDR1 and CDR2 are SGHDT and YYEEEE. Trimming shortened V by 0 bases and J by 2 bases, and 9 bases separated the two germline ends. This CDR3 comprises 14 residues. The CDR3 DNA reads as TGTGCCAGCAGCTTGGTGGCAGGGGCCTACGAGCAGTACTTC. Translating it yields CASSLVAGAYEQYF.

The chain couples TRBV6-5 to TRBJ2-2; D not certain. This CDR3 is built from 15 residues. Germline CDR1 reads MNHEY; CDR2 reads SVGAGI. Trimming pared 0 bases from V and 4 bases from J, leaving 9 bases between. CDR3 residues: CASSYSGRATGELFF. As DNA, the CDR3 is TGTGCCAGCAGTTACTCTGGCAGAGCCACCGGGGAGCTGTTTTTT.

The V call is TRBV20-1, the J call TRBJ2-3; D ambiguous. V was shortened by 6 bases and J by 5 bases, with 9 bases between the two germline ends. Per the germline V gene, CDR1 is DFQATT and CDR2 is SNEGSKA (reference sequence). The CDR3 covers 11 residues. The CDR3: CSASTGDTQYF. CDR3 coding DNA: TGCAGTGCAAGCACCGGAGATACGCAGTATTTT.

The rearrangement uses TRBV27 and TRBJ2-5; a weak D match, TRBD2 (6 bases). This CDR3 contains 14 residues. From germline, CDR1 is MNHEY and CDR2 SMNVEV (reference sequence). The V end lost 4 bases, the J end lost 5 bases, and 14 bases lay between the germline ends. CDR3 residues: CASSYAGPGETQYF. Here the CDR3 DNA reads TGTGCCAGCAGTTACGCGGGGCCCGGGGAGACCCAGTACTTC.

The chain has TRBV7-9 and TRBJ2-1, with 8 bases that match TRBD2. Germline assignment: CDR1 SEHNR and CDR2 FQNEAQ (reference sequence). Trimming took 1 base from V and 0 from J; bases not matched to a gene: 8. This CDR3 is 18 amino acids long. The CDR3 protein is CASSLGVSGTSSYNEQFF. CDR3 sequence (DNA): TGTGCCAGCAGCTTAGGGGTTAGCGGGACGAGCTCCTACAATGAGCAGTTCTTC.

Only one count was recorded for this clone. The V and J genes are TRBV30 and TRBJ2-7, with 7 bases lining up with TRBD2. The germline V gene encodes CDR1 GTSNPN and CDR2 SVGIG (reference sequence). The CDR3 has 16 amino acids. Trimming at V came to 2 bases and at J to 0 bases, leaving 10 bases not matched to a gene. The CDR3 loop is CAWSRGDPLSSYEQYF. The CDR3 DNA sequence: TGTGCCTGGAGTCGGGGGGACCCCCTAAGCTCCTACGAGCAGTACTTC.

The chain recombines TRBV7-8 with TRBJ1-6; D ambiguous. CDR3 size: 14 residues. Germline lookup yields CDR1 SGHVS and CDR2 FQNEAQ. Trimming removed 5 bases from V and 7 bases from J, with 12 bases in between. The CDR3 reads CASSLGPRNSPLHF. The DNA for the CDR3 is TGTGCCAGCAGCCTAGGGCCCCGGAATTCACCCCTCCACTTT.

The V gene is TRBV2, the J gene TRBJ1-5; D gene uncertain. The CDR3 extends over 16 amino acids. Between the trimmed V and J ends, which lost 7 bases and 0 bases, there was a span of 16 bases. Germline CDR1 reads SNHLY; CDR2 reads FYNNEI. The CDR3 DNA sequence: TGTGCCAGCAACCCCCTTCAGAGTGATAGCAATCAGCCCCAGCATTTT. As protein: CASNPLQSDSNQPQHF.

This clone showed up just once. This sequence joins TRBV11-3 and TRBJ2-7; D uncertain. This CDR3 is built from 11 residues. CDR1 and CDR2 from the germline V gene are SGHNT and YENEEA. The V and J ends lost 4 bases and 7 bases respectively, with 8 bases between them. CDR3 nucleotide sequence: TGTGCCAGCAGCTCTCTCCGGGAGCAGTACTTC. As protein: CASSSLREQYF.

The CDR3 DNA is TGTGCCAGCAGCAACCCGCCCCAGGGGGTGAAGGGGGAGACCCAGTACTTC. Its protein is CASSNPPQGVKGETQYF. This chain links TRBV5-4 with TRBJ2-5, with TRBD1 matching 7 bases. With V trimmed by 4 bases and J by 5 bases, 17 bases remained unmatched. Germline V gives CDR1 SGHNT, CDR2 YYREEE (reference sequence). The CDR3 spans 17 residues.

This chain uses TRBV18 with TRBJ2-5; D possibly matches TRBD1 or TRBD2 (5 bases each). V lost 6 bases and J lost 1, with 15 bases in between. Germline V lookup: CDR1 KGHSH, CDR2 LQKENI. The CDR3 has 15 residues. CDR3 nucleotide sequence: TGTGCCAGCTCGCGTACAGACGGGGCCCAAGAGACCCAGTACTTC. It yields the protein CASSRTDGAQETQYF.

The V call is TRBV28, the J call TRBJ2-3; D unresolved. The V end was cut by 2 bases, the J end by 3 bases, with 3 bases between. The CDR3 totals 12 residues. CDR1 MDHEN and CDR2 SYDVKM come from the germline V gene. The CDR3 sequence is CASSLQTDTQYF. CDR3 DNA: TGTGCCAGCAGTTTACAGACAGATACGCAGTATTTT.

DNA of the CDR3: TGTGCCAGCAGCTTAGGGAGACTAGCGGGAGCCTACGAGCAGTACTTC. This codes for CASSLGRLAGAYEQYF. The V gene is TRBV7-9, the J gene TRBJ2-7, with 12 bases aligning to TRBD2. The CDR3 consists of 16 residues. Germline V lookup: CDR1 SEHNR, CDR2 FQNEAQ (reference sequence). V gave up 1 base and J gave up 2 bases; unmatched junction bases: 3. Full variable domain (outside the CDR3, taken from reference TRBV7-9 and TRBJ2-7): DTGVSQNPRHKITKRGQNVTFRCDPISEHNRLYWYRQTLGQGPEFLTYFQNEAQLEKSRLLSDRFSAERPKGSFSTLEIQRTEQGDSAMYLCASSLGRLAGAYEQYFGPGTRLTVT.

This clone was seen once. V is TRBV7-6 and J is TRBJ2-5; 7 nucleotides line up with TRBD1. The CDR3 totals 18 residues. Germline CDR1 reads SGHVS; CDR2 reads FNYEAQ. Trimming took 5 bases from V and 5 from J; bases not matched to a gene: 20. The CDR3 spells CASSPSAGTDIPGETQYF. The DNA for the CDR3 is TGTGCCAGCAGCCCCTCGGCCGGGACAGACATACCCGGGGAGACCCAGTACTTC.

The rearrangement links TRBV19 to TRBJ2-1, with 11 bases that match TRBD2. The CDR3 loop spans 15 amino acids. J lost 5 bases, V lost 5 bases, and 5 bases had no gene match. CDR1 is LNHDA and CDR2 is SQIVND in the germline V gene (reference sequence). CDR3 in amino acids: CASSRLAGTNNEQFF. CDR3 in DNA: TGTGCCAGTAGTCGACTAGCGGGGACCAACAATGAGCAGTTCTTC.

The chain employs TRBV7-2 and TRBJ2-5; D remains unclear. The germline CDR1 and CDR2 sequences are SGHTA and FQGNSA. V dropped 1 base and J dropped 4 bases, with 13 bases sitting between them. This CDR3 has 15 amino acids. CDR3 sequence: CASSLDGVVGETQYF. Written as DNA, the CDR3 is TGTGCCAGCAGCTTAGATGGGGTGGTAGGAGAGACCCAGTACTTC.

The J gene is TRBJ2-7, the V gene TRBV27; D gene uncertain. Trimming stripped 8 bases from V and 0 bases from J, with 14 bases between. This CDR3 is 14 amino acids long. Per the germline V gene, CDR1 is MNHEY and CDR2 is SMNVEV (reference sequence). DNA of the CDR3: TGTGCCAGCTCACCTACCACCAACTCCTACGAGCAGTACTTC. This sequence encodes CASSPTTNSYEQYF.

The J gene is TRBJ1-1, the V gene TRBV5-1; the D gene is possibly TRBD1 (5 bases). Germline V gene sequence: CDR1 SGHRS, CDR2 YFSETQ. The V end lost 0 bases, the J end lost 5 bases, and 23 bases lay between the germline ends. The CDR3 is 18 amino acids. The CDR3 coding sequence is TGCGCCAGCAGCTTGGTTTGGACGGATCCAGGGTCGACTACTGAAGCTTTCTTT. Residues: CASSLVWTDPGSTTEAFF.